This TCR beta chain was found in a study of Ad26.COV2.S vaccination and SARS-CoV-2 variants. As for the study in general: Ad26.COV2.S shots went into the muscle once or twice, 56 days apart.

Profiled with immunoSEQ multiplex PCR; TCRdb holds only in-frame clones, not every one. This table has hundreds of thousands of clones, over 80% appearing once. Trimming removed 4 bases at V and 1 base at J, with 2 bases between. Germline lookup yields CDR1 SGHRS and CDR2 YFSETQ. The CDR3 runs to 11 residues. Noted treatment: about 20 received Ad26.COV2.S at low or high dose, single or two shots; 5 received placebo; per-sample allocation not given. Sample collection was performed on day 63 after the first vaccine or placebo injection. As concerns this clone: The sample holds other DNA sequences that translate to the same CDR3.

The clonotype originates from a person aged 18 to 59 who received the Ad26.COV2.S COVID-19 vaccine or a placebo. Sequencing used peripheral blood, obtained in a trial of Ad26.COV2.S vaccine versus placebo. The gene calls are TRBV5-1 and TRBJ1-1; D is unclear. The chain's CDR3 is CASSRNTEAFF. CDR3 bases: TGCGCCAGCAGCAGGAACACTGAAGCTTTCTTT.